This T cell receptor (beta chain) stems from a study of blood T cell repertoires in COVID-19. Study-wide context: Samples taken during acute and convalescent COVID-19 were collected in the United States, Italy and Spain. The cDNA or gDNA used as material had been derived from T cells, B-cell-depleted T cells, or PBMCs.

This CDR3 region has 16 residues. The J segment lost 5 bases and the V segment lost 5 bases, leaving 10 bases of the junction unmatched. CDR1 is MNHNY, CDR2 SVGAGI, per germline (reference sequence). Here immunoSEQ multiplex PCR was the method, and the copy in TCRdb shows in-frame clones only, minus some. The profile shows over 50,000 clones, over 75% of them singletons. Sequencing input: peripheral blood. This sequence originates from a human donor in a cohort sampled during active COVID-19. The chain is built from TRBV6-6 and TRBJ1-5; TRBD1 matches at 9 bases. In DNA form, the CDR3 reads TGTGCCAGCAGTAAACAGGGACAGGGAGTGGATCAGCCCCAGCATTTT. It specifies CASSKQGQGVDQPQHF.